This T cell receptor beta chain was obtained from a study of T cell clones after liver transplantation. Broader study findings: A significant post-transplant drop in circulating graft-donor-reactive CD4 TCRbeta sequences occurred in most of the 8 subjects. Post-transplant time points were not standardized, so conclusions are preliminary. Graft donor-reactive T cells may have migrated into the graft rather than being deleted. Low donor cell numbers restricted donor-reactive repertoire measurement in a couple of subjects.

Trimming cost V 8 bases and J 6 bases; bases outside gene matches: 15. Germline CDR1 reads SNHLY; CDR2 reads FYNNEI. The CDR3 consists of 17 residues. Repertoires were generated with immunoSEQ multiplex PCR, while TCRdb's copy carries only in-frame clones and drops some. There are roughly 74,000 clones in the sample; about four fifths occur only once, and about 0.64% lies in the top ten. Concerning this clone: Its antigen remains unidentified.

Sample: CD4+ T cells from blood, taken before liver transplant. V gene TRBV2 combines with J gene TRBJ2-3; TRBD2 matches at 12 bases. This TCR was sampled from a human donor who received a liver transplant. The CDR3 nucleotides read TGTGCCAGCGGGGGGCCCTTGGGGCTAGCGGGAGGGGATACGCAGTATTTT. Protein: CASGGPLGLAGGDTQYF.